This entry lists 10 T cell receptor beta chains sequenced from one sample in a study of blood T cell repertoires in COVID-19. TCRdb keeps only in-frame clones here, not all; method: immunoSEQ multiplex PCR. The repertoire has nearly 250,000 clones, 75% to 85% of them found once; the top ten carry around 9.8%. Sequenced input: PBMCs or T cells enriched from blood (not recorded which). These receptor sequences come from a woman aged 45-65 years with acute COVID-19.

This clone was picked up a small number of times. V and J are TRBV2 and TRBJ1-1; 9 bases match TRBD1. The CDR3 spans 16 residues. Germline V gene sequence: CDR1 SNHLY, CDR2 FYNNEI. V lost 5 bases, J lost 0 bases, and 7 bases stayed unmatched. The CDR3: CASSPIQGALNTEAFF. The CDR3 region has the DNA TGTGCCAGCAGTCCGATACAGGGGGCTCTGAACACTGAAGCTTTCTTT.

Here the CDR3 DNA reads TGTGCCAGCAGCTTAGCACAGGCCTTGGCAGATACGCAGTATTTT. Translating it yields CASSLAQALADTQYF. The rearrangement links TRBV7-2 to TRBJ2-3; tentative D call: TRBD1 (5 bases). Germline V lookup: CDR1 SGHTA, CDR2 FQGNSA. V lost 0 bases, J lost 4 bases, and 11 bases lay in between. CDR3 length equals 15 residues.

As regards this clone: Other DNA variants within this sample encode the same CDR3. V usage is TRBV12-3 or TRBV12-4 and J usage is TRBJ1-2, with 7 positions matching TRBD1. The CDR3 is made up of 13 amino acids. V was pared by 5 bases and J by 2 bases, with 2 bases of the junction left unmatched. CDR3 DNA: TGTGCCAGCAGTCCGGACAGGAACTATGGCTACACCTTC. It codes for CASSPDRNYGYTF.

J is TRBJ1-1 and V is TRBV5-4; unclear D gene. V dropped 0 bases and J dropped 8 bases, with 11 bases sitting between them. The germline V gene has CDR1 SGHNT and CDR2 YYREEE (reference sequence). There are 13 residues in the CDR3. CDR3 nucleotide sequence: TGTGCCAGCAGCTTGGACAGTAACCCCGAAGCTTTCTTT. Amino acids: CASSLDSNPEAFF.

The rearrangement uses TRBV29-1 and TRBJ2-3, with 9 bases fitting TRBD2. From germline, CDR1 is SQVTM and CDR2 ANQGSEA. Trimming took 4 bases from V and 3 from J; bases not matched to a gene: 2. The CDR3 has 13 residues. The CDR3 here is CSVGLAATDTQYF. For the CDR3, the DNA is TGCAGCGTTGGACTAGCGGCGACAGATACGCAGTATTTT.

V is TRBV3-1 (or the pseudogene TRBV3-2) and J is TRBJ2-5, with D tentatively TRBD2 (5 bases). The V gene's germline CDR1 is LGHDT and CDR2 YNNKEL (reference sequence). With 4 bases removed from V and 4 bases from J, the gap between germline ends came to 7 bases. This CDR3 contains 12 residues. For the CDR3, the DNA is TGTGCCAGCAGCCCCGGAGGAGAGACCCAGTACTTC. Translation gives CASSPGGETQYF.

The chain carries TRBV29-1 and TRBJ1-5; D gene ambiguous. The CDR3 extends over 13 amino acids. V dropped 4 bases and J dropped 2 bases, with 9 bases sitting between them. Germline lookup yields CDR1 SQVTM and CDR2 ANQGSEA. DNA of the CDR3: TGCAGCGTTGGTCGGGAGGGCAATCAGCCCCAGCATTTT. Protein: CSVGREGNQPQHF.

This clone was seen once. J is TRBJ2-1 and V is TRBV7-3, with 8 positions matching TRBD1. CDR3 size: 15 residues. Germline loops: CDR1 SGHTA, CDR2 FQGTGA. V dropped 4 bases and J dropped 2; count of bases not matched to a gene: 4. The CDR3 sequence is CASSSTGGTYNEQFF. CDR3 sequence (DNA): TGTGCCAGCAGCTCAACAGGGGGTACCTACAATGAGCAGTTCTTC.

V gene TRBV7-2 combines with J gene TRBJ1-1, with a weak D call TRBD1 (5 bases). This CDR3 contains 13 residues. The V end was cut by 4 bases, the J end by 4 bases, with 10 bases between. Germline CDR1 reads SGHTA; CDR2 reads FQGNSA. In DNA form, the CDR3 reads TGTGCCAGCAGCTCAGGGTTTGGCACTGAAGCTTTCTTT. It translates to CASSSGFGTEAFF.

This clone was seen more than once but under ten times. This chain links TRBV5-1 with TRBJ2-3, with 9 positions matching TRBD1. Germline V CDR1 and CDR2: SGHRS, YFSETQ. V dropped 5 bases and J dropped 3; count of bases not matched to a gene: 7. This CDR3 region has 15 residues. CDR3 sequence (DNA): TGCGCCAGCAGTGCCGGGACAGGGAAGACAGATACGCAGTATTTT. As protein: CASSAGTGKTDTQYF.